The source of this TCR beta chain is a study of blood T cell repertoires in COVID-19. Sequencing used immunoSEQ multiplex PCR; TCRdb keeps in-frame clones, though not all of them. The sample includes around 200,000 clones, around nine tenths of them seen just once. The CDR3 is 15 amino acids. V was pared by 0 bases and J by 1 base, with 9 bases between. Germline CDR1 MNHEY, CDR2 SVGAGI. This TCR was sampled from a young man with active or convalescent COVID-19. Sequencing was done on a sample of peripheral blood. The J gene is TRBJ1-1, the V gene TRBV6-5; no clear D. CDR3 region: CASSYSQATNTEAFF. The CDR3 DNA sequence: TGTGCCAGCAGTTACTCCCAGGCGACGAACACTGAAGCTTTCTTT.